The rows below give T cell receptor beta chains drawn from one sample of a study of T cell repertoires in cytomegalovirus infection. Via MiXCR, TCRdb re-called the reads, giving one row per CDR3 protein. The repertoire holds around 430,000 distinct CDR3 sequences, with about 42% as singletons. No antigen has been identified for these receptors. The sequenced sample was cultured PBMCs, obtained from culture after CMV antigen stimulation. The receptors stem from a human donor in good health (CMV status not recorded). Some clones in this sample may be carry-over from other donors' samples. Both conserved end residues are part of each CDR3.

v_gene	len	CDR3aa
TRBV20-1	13	CSGAGMGTDTQYF
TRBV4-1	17	CASSQAPQGLSYNEQFF
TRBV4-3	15	CASSPTTDPNYGYTF
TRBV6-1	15	CASSEVEISYNEQFF
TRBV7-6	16	CASSLAGRGDGNTIYF
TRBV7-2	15	CASSLSSGQGIEAFF
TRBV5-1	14	CASSSGLGQETQYF
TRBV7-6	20	CASSSGAGASGGAGTDTQYF
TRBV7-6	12	CATLTGPNVLTF
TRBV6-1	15	CASREGLAGGLEQYF
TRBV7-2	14	CASTRRGVTDTQYF
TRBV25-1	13	CASSGAISYEQYF
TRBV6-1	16	CASSELGSGGNYGYTF
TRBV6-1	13	CANSGTDQETQYF
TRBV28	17	CASSSLIRGRKNSPLHF
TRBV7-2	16	CASSLGIGGQGITLYF
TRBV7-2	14	CASRPAGGGETQYF
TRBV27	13	CASAAGYREKLFF
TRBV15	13	CATSSTGTYEQYF
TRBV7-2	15	CASSRTSEVVYEQYF
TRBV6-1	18	CASSEALRRLAGTYEQYF
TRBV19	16	CASTGGQGVLNTEAFF
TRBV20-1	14	CSARGASVRDIQYF
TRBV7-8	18	CASSPGTGDPKGTGELFF
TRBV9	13	CASSGETGHGYTF
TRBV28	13	CASFSRAESPLHF
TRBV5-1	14	CASSLISSTDTQYF
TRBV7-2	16	CASSVPSSGRDSEQYF
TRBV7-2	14	CASMETGANYEQYF
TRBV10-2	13	CASSPAGNWAQYF
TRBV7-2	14	CASLPRTGQGGYTF
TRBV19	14	CASSAWENGYGYTF
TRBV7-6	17	CASSLAVAGPNTGELFF
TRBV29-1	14	CSVAGGGSYNEQFF
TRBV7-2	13	CASSLWGYQPQHF
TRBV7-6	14	CASSLKGGRNTIYF
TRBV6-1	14	CASSENRGINEQFF
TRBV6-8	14	CASTLGGQGSPLHF
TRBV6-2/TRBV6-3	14	CASSYGGFSYEQYF
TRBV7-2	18	CASSLAWLAGNPYNEQFF
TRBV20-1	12	CSATTGTDTQYF
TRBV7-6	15	CASSSGSAARTEAFF
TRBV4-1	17	CASSQVWTALSTDTQYF
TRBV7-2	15	CASSLVSGSGNEQFF
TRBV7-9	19	CASSLELVGTSGDYNEQFF
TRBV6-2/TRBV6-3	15	CASSQGLAGLETQYF